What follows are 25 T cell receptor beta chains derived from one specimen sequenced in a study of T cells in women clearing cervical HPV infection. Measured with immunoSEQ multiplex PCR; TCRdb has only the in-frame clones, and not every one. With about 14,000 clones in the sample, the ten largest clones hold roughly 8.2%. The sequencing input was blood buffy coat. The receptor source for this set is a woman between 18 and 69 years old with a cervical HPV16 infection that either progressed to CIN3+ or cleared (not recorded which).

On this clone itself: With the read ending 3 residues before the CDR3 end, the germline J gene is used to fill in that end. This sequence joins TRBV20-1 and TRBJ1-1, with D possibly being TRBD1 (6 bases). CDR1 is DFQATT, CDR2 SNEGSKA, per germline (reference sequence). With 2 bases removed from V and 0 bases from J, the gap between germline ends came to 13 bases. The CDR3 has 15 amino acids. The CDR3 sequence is CSARREGTLNTEAFF. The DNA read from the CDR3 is TGCAGTGCTAGAAGAGAAGGGACATTGAACACTGAA.

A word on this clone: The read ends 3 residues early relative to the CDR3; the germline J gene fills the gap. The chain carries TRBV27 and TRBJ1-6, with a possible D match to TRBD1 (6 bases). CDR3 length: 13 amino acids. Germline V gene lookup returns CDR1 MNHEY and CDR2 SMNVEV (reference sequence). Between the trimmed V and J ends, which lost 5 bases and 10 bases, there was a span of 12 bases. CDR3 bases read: TGTGCCAGCAGTATTACAGGGAAATCACCC. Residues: CASSITGKSP. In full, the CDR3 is CASSITGKSPLHF.

CDR3 DNA (partial): TGTGCCAGTAGTATAGGGAGCAGGGGCACTGAA. Translation: CASSIGSRGTE. The entire CDR3 reads CASSIGSRGTEAFF. The genes are TRBV19 and TRBJ1-1, with TRBD1 as a possible D gene (6 bases). The observed sequence ends 3 residues before the CDR3 terminus, with the missing tail filled in from the germline J gene. CDR1 is LNHDA, CDR2 SQIVND, per germline (reference sequence). This CDR3 comprises 14 residues. V was clipped by 1 base and J by 4 bases, with 10 bases between them.

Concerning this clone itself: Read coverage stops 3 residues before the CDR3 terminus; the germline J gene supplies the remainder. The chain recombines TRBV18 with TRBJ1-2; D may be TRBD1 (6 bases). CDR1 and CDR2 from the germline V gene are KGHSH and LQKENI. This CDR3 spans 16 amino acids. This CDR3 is CASSPPNRALGVDYTF. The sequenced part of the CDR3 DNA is TGTGCCAGCTCACCCCCCAACAGGGCACTTGGGGTCGAC.

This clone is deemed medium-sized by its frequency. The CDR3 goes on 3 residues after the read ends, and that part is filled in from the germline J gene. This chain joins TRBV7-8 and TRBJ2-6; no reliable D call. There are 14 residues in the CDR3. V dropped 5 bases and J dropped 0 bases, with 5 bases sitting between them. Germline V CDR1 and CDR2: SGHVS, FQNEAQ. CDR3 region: CASSHFSGANVLTF. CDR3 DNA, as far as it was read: TGTGCCAGCAGCCATTTCTCTGGGGCCAACGTC.

Partial CDR3 DNA: TGCAGTGCTCCAAAGGGGGCGGCGTCCTACAATGAG. This encodes CSAPKGAASYNE. The complete CDR3 protein is CSAPKGAASYNEQFF. The V call is TRBV20-1, the J call TRBJ2-1; 7 nucleotides match TRBD1. The read is 3 residues too short to cover the CDR3 end, so that end is filled in from the germline J gene. J gave up 1 base and V 5 bases, and 8 bases lay outside the gene matches. The CDR3 is made up of 15 amino acids. The germline gives CDR1 DFQATT, CDR2 SNEGSKA (reference sequence).

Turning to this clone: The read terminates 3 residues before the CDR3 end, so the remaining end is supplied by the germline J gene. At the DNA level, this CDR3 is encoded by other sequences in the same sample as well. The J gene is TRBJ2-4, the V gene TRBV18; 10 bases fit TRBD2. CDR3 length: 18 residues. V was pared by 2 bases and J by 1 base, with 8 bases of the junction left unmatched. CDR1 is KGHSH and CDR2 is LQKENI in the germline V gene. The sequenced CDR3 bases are TGTGCCAGCTCACCAGCTAGCGGGGGAGGCCTGGCCAAAAACATT. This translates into CASSPASGGGLAKNI. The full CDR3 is CASSPASGGGLAKNIQYF. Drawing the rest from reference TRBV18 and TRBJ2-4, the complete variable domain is NAGVMQNPRHLVRRRGQEARLRCSPMKGHSHVYWYRQLPEEGLKFMVYLQKENIIDESGMPKERFSAEFPKEGPSILRIQQVVRGDSAAYFCASSPASGGGLAKNIQYFGAGTRLSVL.

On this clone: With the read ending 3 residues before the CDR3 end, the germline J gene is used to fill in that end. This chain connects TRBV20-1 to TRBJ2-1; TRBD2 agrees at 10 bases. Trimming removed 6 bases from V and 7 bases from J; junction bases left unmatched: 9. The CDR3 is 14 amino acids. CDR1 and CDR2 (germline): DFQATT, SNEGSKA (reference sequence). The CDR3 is CSARLAGGGNEQFF. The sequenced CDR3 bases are TGCAGTGCGCGACTAGCGGGTGGGGGGAATGAG.

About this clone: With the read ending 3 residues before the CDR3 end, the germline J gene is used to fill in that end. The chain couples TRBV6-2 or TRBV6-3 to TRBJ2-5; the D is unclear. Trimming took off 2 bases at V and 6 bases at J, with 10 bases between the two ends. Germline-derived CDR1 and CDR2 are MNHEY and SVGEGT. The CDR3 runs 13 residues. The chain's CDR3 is CASSYVPRQTQYF. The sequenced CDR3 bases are TGTGCCAGCAGTTACGTTCCTAGACAGACC.

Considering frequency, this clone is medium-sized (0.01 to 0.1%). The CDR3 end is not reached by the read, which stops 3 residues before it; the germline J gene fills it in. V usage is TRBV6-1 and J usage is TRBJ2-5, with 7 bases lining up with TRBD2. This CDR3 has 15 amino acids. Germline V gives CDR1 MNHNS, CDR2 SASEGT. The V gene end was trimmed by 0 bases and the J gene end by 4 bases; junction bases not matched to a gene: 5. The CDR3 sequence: CASSEAHGGSETQYF. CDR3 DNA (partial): TGTGCCAGCAGTGAAGCGCACGGGGGGTCAGAGACC.

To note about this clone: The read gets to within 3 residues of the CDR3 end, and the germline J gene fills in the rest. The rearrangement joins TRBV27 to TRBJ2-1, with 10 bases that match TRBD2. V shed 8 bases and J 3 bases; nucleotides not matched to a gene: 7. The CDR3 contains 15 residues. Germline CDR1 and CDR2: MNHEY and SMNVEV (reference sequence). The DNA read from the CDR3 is TGTGCCAGCGGCTGGGGACTAGCGAGCTACAATGAG. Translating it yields CASGWGLASYNE. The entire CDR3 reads CASGWGLASYNEQFF.

This chain's CDR3 is CASSVLANEYNEQFF. The covered CDR3 bases are TGTGCCAGCAGCGTATTAGCCAACGAGTACAATGAG. The rearrangement joins TRBV9 to TRBJ2-1; no definite D call. The DNA ends 3 residues before the CDR3 does, and the rest of the CDR3 is filled in from the germline J gene. The V and J ends lost 1 base and 4 bases respectively, with 12 bases between them. Germline CDR1 reads SGDLS; CDR2 reads YYNGEE. The CDR3 is 15 amino acids.

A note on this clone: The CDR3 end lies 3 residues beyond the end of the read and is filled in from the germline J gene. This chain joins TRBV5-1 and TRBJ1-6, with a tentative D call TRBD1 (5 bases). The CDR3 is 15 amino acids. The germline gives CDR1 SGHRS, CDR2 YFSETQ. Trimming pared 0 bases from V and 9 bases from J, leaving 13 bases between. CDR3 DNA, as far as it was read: TGCGCCAGCAGCTTGGCCGCAGGGTTGTCTTCACCC. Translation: CASSLAAGLSSP. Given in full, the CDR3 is CASSLAAGLSSPLHF.

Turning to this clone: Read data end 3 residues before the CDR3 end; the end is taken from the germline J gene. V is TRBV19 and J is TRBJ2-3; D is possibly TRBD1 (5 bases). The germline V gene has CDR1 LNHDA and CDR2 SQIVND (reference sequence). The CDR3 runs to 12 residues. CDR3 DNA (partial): TGTGCCAGCGGACATAGCAATCAGCCG. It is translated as CASGHSNQP. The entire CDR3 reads CASGHSNQPQYF.

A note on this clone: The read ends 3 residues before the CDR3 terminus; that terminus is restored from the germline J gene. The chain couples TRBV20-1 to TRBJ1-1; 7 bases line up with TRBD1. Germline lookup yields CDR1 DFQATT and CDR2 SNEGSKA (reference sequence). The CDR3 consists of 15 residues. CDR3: CSASISGAGGNSAFF. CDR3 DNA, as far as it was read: TGCAGTGCTAGTATCTCCGGGGCAGGGGGTAATAGT.

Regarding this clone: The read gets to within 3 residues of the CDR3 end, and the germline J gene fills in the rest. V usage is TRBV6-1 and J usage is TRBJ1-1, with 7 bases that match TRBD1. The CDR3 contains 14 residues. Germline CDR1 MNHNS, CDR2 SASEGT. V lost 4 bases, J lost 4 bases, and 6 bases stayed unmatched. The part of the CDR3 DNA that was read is TGTGCCAGCAGTGCCGACAGGGCGAGCACTGAA. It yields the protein CASSADRASTE. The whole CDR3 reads CASSADRASTEAFF.

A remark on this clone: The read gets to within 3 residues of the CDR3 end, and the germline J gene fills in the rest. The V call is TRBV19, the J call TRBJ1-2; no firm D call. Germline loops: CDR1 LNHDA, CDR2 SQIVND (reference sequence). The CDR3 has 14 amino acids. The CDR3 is CAQTMQSSTDTYTF. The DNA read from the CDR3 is TGTGCCCAAACCATGCAGTCAAGCACAGATACC.

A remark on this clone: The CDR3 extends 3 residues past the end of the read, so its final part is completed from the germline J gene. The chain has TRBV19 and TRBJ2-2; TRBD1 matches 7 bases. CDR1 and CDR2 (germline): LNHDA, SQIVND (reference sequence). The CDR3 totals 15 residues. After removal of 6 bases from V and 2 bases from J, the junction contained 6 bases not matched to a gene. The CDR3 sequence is CASSRGTANTGELFF. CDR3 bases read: TGTGCCAGTAGCAGAGGGACAGCTAACACCGGGGAG.

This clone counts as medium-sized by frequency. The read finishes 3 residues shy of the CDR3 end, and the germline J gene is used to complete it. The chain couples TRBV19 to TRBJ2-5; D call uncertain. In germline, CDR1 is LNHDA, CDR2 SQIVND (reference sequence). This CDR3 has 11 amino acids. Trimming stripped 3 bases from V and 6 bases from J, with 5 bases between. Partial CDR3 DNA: TGTGCCAGTAGTATCCATCAGACC. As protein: CASSIHQT. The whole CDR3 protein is CASSIHQTQYF.

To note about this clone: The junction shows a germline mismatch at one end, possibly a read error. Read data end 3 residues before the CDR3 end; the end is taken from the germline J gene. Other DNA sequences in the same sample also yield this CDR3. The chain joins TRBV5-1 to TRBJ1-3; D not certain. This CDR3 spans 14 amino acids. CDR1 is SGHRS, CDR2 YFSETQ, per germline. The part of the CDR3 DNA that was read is TGCGCCAGCAGCTTGGCAGGTGCTGGAAACACG. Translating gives CASSLAGAGNT. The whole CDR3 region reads CASSLAGAGNTIYF. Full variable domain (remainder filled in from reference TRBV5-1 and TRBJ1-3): KAGVTQTPRYLIKTRGQQVTLSCSPISGHRSVSWYQQTPGQGLQFLFEYFSETQRNKGNFPGRFSGRQFSNSRSEMNVSTLELGDSALYLCASSLAGAGNTIYFGEGSWLTVV.

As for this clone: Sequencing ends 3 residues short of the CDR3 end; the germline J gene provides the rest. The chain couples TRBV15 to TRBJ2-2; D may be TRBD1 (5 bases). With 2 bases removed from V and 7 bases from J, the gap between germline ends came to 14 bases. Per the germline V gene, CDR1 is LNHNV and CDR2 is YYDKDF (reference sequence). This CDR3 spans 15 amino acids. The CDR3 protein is CATSRMSFRVGELFF. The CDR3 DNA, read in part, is TGTGCCACCAGCAGAATGAGTTTCAGGGTCGGGGAG.

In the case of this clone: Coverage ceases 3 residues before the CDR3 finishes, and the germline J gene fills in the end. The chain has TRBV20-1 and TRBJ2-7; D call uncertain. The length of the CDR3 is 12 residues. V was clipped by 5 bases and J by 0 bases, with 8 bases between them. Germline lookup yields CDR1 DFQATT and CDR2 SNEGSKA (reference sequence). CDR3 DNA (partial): TGCAGTGCTCTAAAGTCCTCCTACGAG. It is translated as CSALKSSYE. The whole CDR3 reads CSALKSSYEQYF.

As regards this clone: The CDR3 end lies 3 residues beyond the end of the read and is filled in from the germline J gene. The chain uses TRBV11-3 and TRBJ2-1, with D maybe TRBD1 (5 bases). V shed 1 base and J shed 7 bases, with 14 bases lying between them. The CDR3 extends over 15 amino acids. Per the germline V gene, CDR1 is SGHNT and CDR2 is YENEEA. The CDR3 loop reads CASSLVGSGLNEQFF. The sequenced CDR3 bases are TGTGCCAGCAGCTTAGTAGGGTCAGGGCTTAATGAG. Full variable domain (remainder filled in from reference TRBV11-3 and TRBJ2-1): EAGVVQSPRYKIIEKKQPVAFWCNPISGHNTLYWYLQNLGQGPELLIRYENEEAVDDSQLPKDRFSAERLKGVDSTLKIQPAELGDSAVYLCASSLVGSGLNEQFFGPGTRLTVL.

CDR3 sequence reads: CASSLVLLEYEQYF. CDR3 DNA (partial): TGTGCCAGCAGCTTGGTTCTGTTAGAGTACGAG. The chain has TRBV5-6 and TRBJ2-7; D remains ambiguous. The read terminates 3 residues ahead of where the CDR3 ends, so the germline J gene completes it. V was cut by 0 bases and J by 4 bases, with 11 bases left in between. This CDR3 comprises 14 residues. Germline V CDR1 and CDR2: SGHDT, YYEEEE.

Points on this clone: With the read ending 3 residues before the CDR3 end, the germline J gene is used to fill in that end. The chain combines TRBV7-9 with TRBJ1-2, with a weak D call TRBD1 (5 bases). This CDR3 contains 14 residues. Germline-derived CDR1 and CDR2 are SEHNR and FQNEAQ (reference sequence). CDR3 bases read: TGTGCCAGCAGACGCGGGGGGAGCTCCTACGAC. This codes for CASRRGGSSYD. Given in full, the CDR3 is CASRRGGSSYDYTF.